This T cell receptor (beta chain) was recovered during a study of blood T cell repertoires in COVID-19 (dated by TCRdb to 2018 to 2020). At the level of the whole study: Samples from collaborators originated in the United States, Italy and Spain and spanned both the acute and convalescent phases of COVID-19. The material from the prospective study consisted of cDNA or gDNA derived from T cells, B-cell-depleted T cells, or PBMCs. Subjects who had been exposed to COVID-19, were actively infected with it, or had recovered from it provided the deeply sampled blood TCRbeta repertoires that made up the dataset. The repertoires were released in a freely available public database intended as a resource for research on the immune response to SARS-CoV-2. The samples were drawn from two sources: the first 160 participants of the ongoing ImmuneRACE study, and 1,254 subjects contributed by 6 global collaborators. A de-identified subject ID, COVID-19 status, age in years and sex were almost always included in the sample metadata. HLA class I and class II types, where available, came from metadata supplied by the sample provider rather than from assay-based typing.

Trimming leaves V shorter by 6 bases and J shorter by 7 bases, with the junction holding 16 bases beyond the gene matches. From the germline V gene (reference sequence), CDR1 is SEHNR and CDR2 is FQNEAQ. The CDR3, cysteine through phenylalanine, is 17 amino acids long. Only the CDR3 DNA stays, 51 bases, in frame from base 1. As for this clone: Its antigen is not yet known. Within one base of it there is no much larger clone, and no base qualities were kept.

What the study reported, not specific to this receptor: The amount of clinical and demographic metadata varied by source and participant and was provided uncurated.

The immunoSEQ Assay, a bias-controlled multiplex PCR, was used to amplify TCRbeta CDR3 regions from genomic DNA. The paper's processing steps were these. Nucleated cell counts per sample were estimated from amplification of reference gene primers within the assay. To quantify the absolute abundance of each unique TCRbeta CDR3 rearrangement, sequence reads were collapsed and filtered. For each sample, productive Simpson clonality was calculated as the square root of Simpson's diversity index across productive rearrangements. The immuneACCESS repertoire file appears here via TCRdb, limited to in-frame rearrangements. These files lack a portion of the clones; in checked studies, under half of the deficit traces to unresolved V genes, and the cause of the others is not known. The V and J calls and clone size are taken from that table; D and trimming were inferred from the DNA. The sample includes fewer than 500,000 clones, with roughly 87% observed a single time. About 0.7% of the sample goes to the ten largest clones.

Enrolling through a virtual design, the prospective study's participants ranged in age from roughly 18 to 89 years and lived across roughly 24 United States geographic areas. Cohort assignment in the prospective study relied on participant-reported clinical history from a screening survey and a study questionnaire. ImmuneRACE Cohort 3 recovered participants were defined by two consecutive negative NP/OP PCR tests, healthcare professional clearance, or symptom resolution. Each participant in the prospective study had whole blood, serum and a nasopharyngeal or oropharyngeal swab collected by mobile phlebotomists. Additional blood draws and questionnaires over an approximately two-month period could optionally be provided by prospective study participants. Prospective study blood samples were shipped either frozen or at room temperature before DNA extraction.

What was sequenced was PBMCs or T cells enriched from blood (not recorded which). The clonotype originates from a young woman who had recovered from COVID-19. The chain links TRBV7-9 with TRBJ2-1; TRBD1 aligns with 9 central bases. The CDR3 region has the sequence CASRPRQGGIVRNEQFF. The nucleotides read TGTGCCAGCAGACCTCGACAGGGGGGAATTGTTAGGAATGAGCAGTTCTTC.